This T cell receptor beta chain was sequenced during a study of CD8+ T cells in alopecia areata (dated by TCRdb to 2017 to 2018). Some background on the complete study: Treated patients were enrolled in an open-label pilot trial of oral tofacitinib, 5 to 10 mg twice daily, for moderate-to-severe alopecia areata. Patients received tofacitinib for 6 to 18 months and were then followed off drug for 6 months to check for delayed response and recurrence. High-throughput TCRbeta sequencing was used to examine T cell clonal expansion in alopecia areata in both the C3H/HeJ mouse model and human patients. On the human side, TCRbeta sequencing was run on scalp tissue and on sorted CD4+ and CD8+ peripheral blood T cells from healthy controls and from alopecia areata patients with either patchy or totalis/universalis disease. Tofacitinib-treated patients had biopsies at baseline and at 4 and 24 weeks of treatment, with a later scalp biopsy in several patients. Clonality in the scalp was compared among normal scalp (n=4), patchy alopecia areata scalp (n=8), and alopecia totalis/universalis scalp (n=8). The RNA source kit depended on sample type: the PAXgene miRNA kit for fixed scalp, the miRNeasy kit for PBMCs, and the RNeasy kit for mouse skin. Amplification of TCRbeta CDR3 regions was done by immunoSEQ multiplex PCR using 35 Vbeta forward primers and 13 Jbeta reverse primers.

What the work shows at the level of the full study, not this receptor alone: Shared TCR sequences between patients were less evident than in mice, which may be partly attributable to HLA diversity in the patient population. Unlike mouse skin, where gammadelta T cells dominate, normal human skin contains resident alphabeta T cells that get sequenced too, which complicates analysis of the scalp TCR repertoire. Compared with normal scalp, lesional scalp had higher clonality and more expanded CD8+ clones, particularly in alopecia totalis/universalis, a pattern that suggests antigenic drive.

The CDR3 sequence holds 13 residues, the cysteine and phenylalanine included. Kept here is only the CDR3 DNA, which spans 39 bases and is read in frame from base 1. V is reduced by 6 bases and J by 1 base, leaving a spacing of 12 bases between them. For CDR1 and CDR2, the germline V gene lists SQVTM and ANQGSEA. This clone has more than one count but fewer than ten. The clone's antigen remains unknown. No much larger clonotype is one base removed from it; base qualities were not supplied. Lesional scalp punch biopsies and peripheral blood were collected from alopecia areata patients. Human scalp biopsies were immediately fixed in PAXgene tissue containers. To prepare the library, the immunoSEQ multiplex PCR assay was applied. RNA was extracted from all samples and reverse transcribed into cDNA as template for TCR sequencing. SuperScript III was used for first-strand cDNA synthesis, primed with a 2:1 mix of oligo-dT and random hexamers. Amplification bias was assessed with a synthetic immune receptor repertoire, and residual bias was removed computationally. The authors' pipeline ran thus. Raw reads were preprocessed to remove errors, and CDR3 was defined according to IMGT conventions as the region from the conserved cysteine to phenylalanine. Clonality was computed by normalizing Shannon entropy by log2 of the number of productive unique TCRs and subtracting the result from 1. Scalp TCRbeta sequences were cross-referenced with sorted blood CD4 and CD8 repertoires so that the CD4 or CD8 identity of scalp clones could be inferred. TCRdb took over this immuneACCESS table, retaining in-frame rearrangements with V and J assigned. Such tables are incomplete; in checked studies, under half of the missing clones stem from an unresolved V gene, and the remainder is unexplained. V, J and clone size derive from that table, while D and trimming were established from the DNA sequence. The sample table shows some 16,000 clones, and more than 45% are seen once. The ten largest clones add up to approximately 13% of the sample.

Sequencing used skin. The sequence derives from a human donor with alopecia areata. Recombination linked TRBV29-1 to TRBJ1-2, with a weak D call of TRBD1 (5 bases match). CDR3 sequence: CSVRTGFNYGYTF. The sequenced DNA is TGCAGCGTGCGAACAGGATTTAACTATGGCTACACCTTC.